The rows below give T cell receptor beta chains drawn from one sample of a study of OX40 agonist ivuxolimab in advanced cancers. Sequenced by immunoSEQ multiplex PCR; TCRdb stores in-frame clones only, minus some. Of approximately 87,000 clones listed, roughly 90% were seen once; the top ten hold around 3.3%. Sample: CD4+ or CD8+ T cells sorted from blood, taken in a trial of the OX40 agonist ivuxolimab. These receptors were obtained from an adult with an advanced solid tumor such as melanoma, head and neck, liver or kidney cancer. CDR3s include the opening cysteine and the closing phenylalanine or tryptophan. A D gene is named only where the DNA matches it firmly. The listing skips clone size in some rows; elsewhere it reads once, few, many or a size class.

j_call v_call d_call clone_size cdr3_nt cdr3_aa
TRBJ2-3 TRBV18 TRBD2 NA TGTGCCAGCTCACCATCGGGACTAGCGCCTTTCACAGATACGCAGTATTTT CASSPSGLAPFTDTQYF
TRBJ1-1 TRBV27 NA few TGTGCCAGTAGCCTAGGGACTGAAGCTTTCTTT CASSLGTEAFF
TRBJ1-2 TRBV5-1 TRBD1 NA TGCGCCAGCAGCGCGACAGGGAAGGGGCTCTATGGCTACACCTTC CASSATGKGLYGYTF
TRBJ2-7 TRBV5-4 NA NA TGTGCCAGCAGCTTGGAACCAGGGAGCTACGAGCAGTACTTC CASSLEPGSYEQYF
TRBJ1-6 TRBV6-4 NA NA TGTGCCAGCAGGCCAACGACAGGACGTTTAAATTCACCCCTCCACTTT CASRPTTGRLNSPLHF
TRBJ2-3 TRBV7-2 NA NA TGTGCCAGCAGCTTAGCGGGCCGCCTCACAGATACGCAGTATTTT CASSLAGRLTDTQYF
TRBJ2-1 TRBV29-1 NA NA TGCAGCGCCGTCACCGGGACTGCTAATTCGAATGAGCAGTTCTTC CSAVTGTANSNEQFF
TRBJ2-7 TRBV12-5 TRBD1 NA TGTGCTAGTGGTCAAACCGGGACAGGGGGCGAGCAGTACTTC CASGQTGTGGEQYF
TRBJ2-5 TRBV4-1 NA NA TGCGCCAGCAGCCGGGGCAGGAGTGAGACCCAGTACTTC CASSRGRSETQYF
TRBJ2-7 TRBV29-1 NA NA TGCAGCGTTGAAGAGGGGCGCCCCTACGAGCAGTACTTC CSVEEGRPYEQYF
TRBJ2-7 TRBV6-1 NA once TGTGCCAGCAACGTAGCCACTTCCTACGAGCAGTACTTC CASNVATSYEQYF
TRBJ2-1 TRBV27 TRBD2 NA TGTGCCAGCAGTTTAGAGCTCTTAGCGGGGGGAGGGAATGAGCAGTTCTTC CASSLELLAGGGNEQFF
TRBJ1-5 TRBV28 NA NA TGTGCCAGCAGCATGGCGGCTCGGATCGATAGGAGCAATCAGCCCCAGCATTTT CASSMAARIDRSNQPQHF
TRBJ2-1 TRBV14 TRBD1 NA TGTGCCAGCAGCCAAGAGGAAACAGGGACAGGGGATTTCGATGAGCAGTTCTTC CASSQEETGTGDFDEQFF
TRBJ1-2 TRBV6-1 NA NA TGTGCCAGCAGTGAAGTCCCTCCCGAGGGCTACACCTTC CASSEVPPEGYTF
TRBJ1-1 TRBV6-1 NA NA TGTGCCACCGAACCCGCTTACAGAGAAGCTTTCTTT CATEPAYREAFF
TRBJ2-7 TRBV7-9 TRBD2 NA TGTGCCAGCAGCTTAGGCGGCGGGAGGACCATCTACGAGCAGTACTTC CASSLGGGRTIYEQYF
TRBJ2-5 TRBV11-2 NA NA TGTGCCAGCAGCTTAGGGCCCAGGACAGAAGAGACCCAGTACTTC CASSLGPRTEETQYF
TRBJ1-2 TRBV9 NA NA TGTGCCAGCAGCGTAGGCCCGGGGGCTAACTATGGCTACACCTTC CASSVGPGANYGYTF
TRBJ2-4 TRBV2 NA NA TGTGCCAGCAGTGACATAAACATTCAGTACTTC CASSDINIQYF
TRBJ2-7 TRBV7-6 TRBD1 NA TGTGCCAGCAGCTTAGATCTGGACAGGGAGGTATACGAGCAGTACTTC CASSLDLDREVYEQYF
TRBJ1-1 TRBV15 NA few TGTGCCACCAGCGGCGGCGACAGGCTGACTGAAGCTTTCTTT CATSGGDRLTEAFF
TRBJ1-5 TRBV10-2 NA NA TGCGCCAGCAGTGATCCGGATTCCAATCAGCCCCAGCATTTT CASSDPDSNQPQHF
TRBJ1-5 TRBV4-1 NA NA TGCGCCAGCAGCCAGGTACAGGGAAATCAGCCCCAGCATTTT CASSQVQGNQPQHF